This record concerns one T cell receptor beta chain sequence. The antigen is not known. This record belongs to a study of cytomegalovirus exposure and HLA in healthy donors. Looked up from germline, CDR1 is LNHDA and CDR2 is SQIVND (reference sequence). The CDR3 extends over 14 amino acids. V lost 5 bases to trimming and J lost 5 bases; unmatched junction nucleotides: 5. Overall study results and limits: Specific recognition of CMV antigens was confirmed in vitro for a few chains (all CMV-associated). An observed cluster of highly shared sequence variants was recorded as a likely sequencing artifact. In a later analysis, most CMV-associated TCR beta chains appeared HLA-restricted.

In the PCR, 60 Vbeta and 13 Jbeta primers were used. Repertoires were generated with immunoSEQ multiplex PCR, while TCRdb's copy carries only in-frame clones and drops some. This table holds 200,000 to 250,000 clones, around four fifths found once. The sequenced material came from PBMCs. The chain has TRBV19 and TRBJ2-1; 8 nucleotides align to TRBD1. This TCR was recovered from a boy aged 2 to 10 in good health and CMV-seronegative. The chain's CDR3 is CASSGTGRNNEQFF. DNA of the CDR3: TGTGCCAGTAGTGGGACAGGACGTAACAATGAGCAGTTCTTC.